The 17 T cell receptor beta chains given below trace back to one sample, sequenced in a study of T cell responses to AZD1222 COVID-19 vaccine. Clones were read by immunoSEQ multiplex PCR, and TCRdb kept only the in-frame ones, dropping some. The table lists 140,000 to 150,000 clones, roughly 93% of them singletons. The material was peripheral blood, obtained after recovery from COVID-19. The receptors come from an adult who had recovered from COVID-19.

This rearrangement joins TRBV3-1 (or the pseudogene TRBV3-2) to TRBJ2-5; TRBD1 might be the D (5 bases). Trimming removed 0 bases from V and 3 bases from J, with 11 bases in between. The CDR3 consists of 15 residues. The germline gives CDR1 LGHDT, CDR2 YNNKEL (reference sequence). The DNA for the CDR3 is TGTGCCAGCAGCCAAGATATAAGGGGAAAAGAGACCCAGTACTTC. This sequence encodes CASSQDIRGKETQYF.

The chain employs TRBV7-6 and TRBJ2-2; D gene uncertain. CDR3 length: 12 residues. Germline V gene sequence: CDR1 SGHVS, CDR2 FNYEAQ. Trimming shortened V by 1 base and J by 6 bases, and 3 bases separated the two germline ends. The DNA for the CDR3 is TGTGCCAGCAGCTTAGTGCCCGGGGAGCTGTTTTTT. Encoded protein: CASSLVPGELFF.

The chain employs TRBV6-5 and TRBJ2-5, with 8 positions matching TRBD1. Germline V gives CDR1 MNHEY, CDR2 SVGAGI. V lost 7 bases to trimming and J lost 4 bases; unmatched junction nucleotides: 5. There are 13 residues in the CDR3. The CDR3 is CASNRQGIETQYF. CDR3 sequence (DNA): TGTGCCAGCAACCGACAGGGGATAGAGACCCAGTACTTC.

The gene calls are TRBV24-1 and TRBJ2-1; D is ambiguous. Deletions cut 3 bases from V and 5 bases from J, with 1 base between. The length of the CDR3 is 11 residues. Germline CDR1 KGHDR, CDR2 SFDVKD. The CDR3 here is CATSDDNEQFF. The CDR3 region has the DNA TGTGCCACCAGTGATGACAATGAGCAGTTCTTC.

The V call is TRBV5-1, the J call TRBJ2-3; 9 bases map to TRBD2. CDR1 is SGHRS, CDR2 YFSETQ, per germline. The V segment lost 4 bases and the J segment 3 bases; nucleotides outside the gene matches: 9. This CDR3 spans 16 amino acids. CDR3 sequence reads: CASSLGLAPKTDTQYF. CDR3 DNA sequence: TGCGCCAGCAGCCTAGGACTAGCGCCAAAGACAGATACGCAGTATTTT.

The rearrangement uses TRBV5-1 and TRBJ2-1, with 11 bases fitting TRBD1. Germline V CDR1 and CDR2: SGHRS, YFSETQ. The CDR3 length is 16 residues. With 3 bases clipped from V and 2 bases from J, the junction kept 4 bases outside the gene matches. CDR3 protein: CASSSGQGATYNEQFF. For the CDR3, the DNA is TGCGCCAGCAGCTCAGGACAGGGGGCGACCTACAATGAGCAGTTCTTC. The full variable domain, with the rest looked up from reference TRBV5-1 and TRBJ2-1, is KAGVTQTPRYLIKTRGQQVTLSCSPISGHRSVSWYQQTPGQGLQFLFEYFSETQRNKGNFPGRFSGRQFSNSRSEMNVSTLELGDSALYLCASSSGQGATYNEQFFGPGTRLTVL.

The chain is built from TRBV28 and TRBJ1-2, with a possible D match to TRBD1 (5 bases). Germline V gene sequence: CDR1 MDHEN, CDR2 SYDVKM. Trimming took off 5 bases at V and 14 bases at J, with 18 bases between the two ends. There are 12 residues in the CDR3. CDR3: CASSTLLGRGTF. CDR3 DNA sequence: TGTGCCAGCAGTACATTATTGGGACGTGGAACCTTC.

This chain connects TRBV11-2 to TRBJ1-1; the D gene is possibly TRBD1 (5 bases). V shed 4 bases and J shed 1 base, with 13 bases lying between them. Germline CDR1 and CDR2: SGHAT and FQNNGV. CDR3 length equals 15 residues. Written as DNA, the CDR3 is TGTGCCAGCAGCTATTACGGGACTGAGAACACTGAAGCTTTCTTT. The encoded protein is CASSYYGTENTEAFF.

CDR3 loop: CASSYGASGWNEQFF. As DNA, the CDR3 is TGTGCCAGCAGTTACGGGGCTAGCGGGTGGAATGAGCAGTTCTTC. The rearrangement uses TRBV6-5 and TRBJ2-1, with 8 bases identical to TRBD2. Trimming removed 2 bases from V and 7 bases from J; junction bases left unmatched: 7. Germline values: CDR1 MNHEY, CDR2 SVGAGI. The CDR3 covers 15 residues.

The chain joins TRBV6-5 to TRBJ2-2; D is uncertain. The CDR3 totals 12 residues. V was shortened by 3 bases and J by 5 bases, with 4 bases between the two germline ends. CDR1 and CDR2 from the germline V gene are MNHEY and SVGAGI. The CDR3 loop reads CASSYRTGELFF. The DNA for the CDR3 is TGTGCCAGCAGTTATAGGACCGGGGAGCTGTTTTTT.

The rearrangement links TRBV6-2 or TRBV6-3 to TRBJ2-1; D is uncertain. Germline loops: CDR1 MNHEY, CDR2 SVGEGT. With 4 bases removed from V and 3 bases from J, the gap between germline ends came to 19 bases. The CDR3 covers 17 residues. CDR3 protein: CASSSDRLVPNYNEQFF. Written as DNA, the CDR3 is TGTGCCAGCAGTTCCGACCGTCTAGTTCCCAACTACAATGAGCAGTTCTTC.

The chain uses TRBV10-3 and TRBJ2-7; D is perhaps TRBD1 or TRBD2 (5 bases each). CDR3 length equals 13 residues. V lost 7 bases and J lost 2, with 12 bases in between. Germline lookup yields CDR1 ENHRY and CDR2 SYGVKD. The CDR3 DNA reads TGTGCCATCATGGGGACGGACCCCTACGAGCAGTACTTC. Residues: CAIMGTDPYEQYF.

This sequence joins TRBV11-2 and TRBJ2-7, with 9 bases matching TRBD2. J lost 2 bases, V lost 1 base, and 15 bases had no gene match. The germline V gene encodes CDR1 SGHAT and CDR2 FQNNGV. This CDR3 is built from 19 residues. Here the CDR3 reads CASSLGGTSSPRAPYEQYF. The CDR3 nucleotides read TGTGCCAGCAGCTTAGGAGGGACTAGCTCCCCTCGCGCCCCCTACGAGCAGTACTTC.

The rearrangement links TRBV19 to TRBJ1-1, with a possible D match to TRBD1 (5 bases). The germline CDR1 and CDR2 sequences are LNHDA and SQIVND (reference sequence). This CDR3 has 13 amino acids. Trimming took 6 bases from V and 1 from J, leaving 9 bases between them. Here the CDR3 DNA reads TGTGCCAGTAGCTCGGGGGGGAACACTGAAGCTTTCTTT. Its protein product is CASSSGGNTEAFF. The full variable domain, in which reference TRBV19 and TRBJ1-1 provide the parts outside the CDR3, is DGGITQSPKYLFRKEGQNVTLSCEQNLNHDAMYWYRQDPGQGLRLIYYSQIVNDFQKGDIAEGYSVSREKKESFPLTVTSAQKNPTAFYLCASSSGGNTEAFFGQGTRLTVV.

The rearrangement links TRBV5-1 to TRBJ2-7; possibly TRBD1 for D (5 bases). Trimming stripped 2 bases from V and 6 bases from J, with 15 bases between. The CDR3 length is 14 residues. In germline, CDR1 is SGHRS, CDR2 YFSETQ. In DNA form, the CDR3 reads TGCGCCAGCAGCTTAGAAGGGGCGTCGGCCGAGCAGTACTTC. Translated: CASSLEGASAEQYF.

The chain couples TRBV3-1 (or the pseudogene TRBV3-2) to TRBJ2-5; TRBD2 matches at 15 bases. CDR3 length: 18 amino acids. Germline trimming cut 1 base from V and 0 bases from J; bases unmatched to any gene: 3. Germline V CDR1 and CDR2: LGHDT, YNNKEL (reference sequence). For the CDR3, the DNA is TGTGCCAGCAGCCAAGCCGGGACTAGCGGGAGGTACCAAGAGACCCAGTACTTC. Its translation is CASSQAGTSGRYQETQYF.

The chain employs TRBV15 and TRBJ2-5; 8 bases line up with TRBD2. CDR1 is LNHNV, CDR2 YYDKDF, per germline (reference sequence). J gave up 2 bases and V 0 bases, and 11 bases lay outside the gene matches. The CDR3 loop spans 18 amino acids. CDR3 amino acids: CATSREGTTSEWQETQYF. CDR3 sequence (DNA): TGTGCCACCAGCAGAGAGGGGACGACTAGCGAGTGGCAAGAGACCCAGTACTTC.